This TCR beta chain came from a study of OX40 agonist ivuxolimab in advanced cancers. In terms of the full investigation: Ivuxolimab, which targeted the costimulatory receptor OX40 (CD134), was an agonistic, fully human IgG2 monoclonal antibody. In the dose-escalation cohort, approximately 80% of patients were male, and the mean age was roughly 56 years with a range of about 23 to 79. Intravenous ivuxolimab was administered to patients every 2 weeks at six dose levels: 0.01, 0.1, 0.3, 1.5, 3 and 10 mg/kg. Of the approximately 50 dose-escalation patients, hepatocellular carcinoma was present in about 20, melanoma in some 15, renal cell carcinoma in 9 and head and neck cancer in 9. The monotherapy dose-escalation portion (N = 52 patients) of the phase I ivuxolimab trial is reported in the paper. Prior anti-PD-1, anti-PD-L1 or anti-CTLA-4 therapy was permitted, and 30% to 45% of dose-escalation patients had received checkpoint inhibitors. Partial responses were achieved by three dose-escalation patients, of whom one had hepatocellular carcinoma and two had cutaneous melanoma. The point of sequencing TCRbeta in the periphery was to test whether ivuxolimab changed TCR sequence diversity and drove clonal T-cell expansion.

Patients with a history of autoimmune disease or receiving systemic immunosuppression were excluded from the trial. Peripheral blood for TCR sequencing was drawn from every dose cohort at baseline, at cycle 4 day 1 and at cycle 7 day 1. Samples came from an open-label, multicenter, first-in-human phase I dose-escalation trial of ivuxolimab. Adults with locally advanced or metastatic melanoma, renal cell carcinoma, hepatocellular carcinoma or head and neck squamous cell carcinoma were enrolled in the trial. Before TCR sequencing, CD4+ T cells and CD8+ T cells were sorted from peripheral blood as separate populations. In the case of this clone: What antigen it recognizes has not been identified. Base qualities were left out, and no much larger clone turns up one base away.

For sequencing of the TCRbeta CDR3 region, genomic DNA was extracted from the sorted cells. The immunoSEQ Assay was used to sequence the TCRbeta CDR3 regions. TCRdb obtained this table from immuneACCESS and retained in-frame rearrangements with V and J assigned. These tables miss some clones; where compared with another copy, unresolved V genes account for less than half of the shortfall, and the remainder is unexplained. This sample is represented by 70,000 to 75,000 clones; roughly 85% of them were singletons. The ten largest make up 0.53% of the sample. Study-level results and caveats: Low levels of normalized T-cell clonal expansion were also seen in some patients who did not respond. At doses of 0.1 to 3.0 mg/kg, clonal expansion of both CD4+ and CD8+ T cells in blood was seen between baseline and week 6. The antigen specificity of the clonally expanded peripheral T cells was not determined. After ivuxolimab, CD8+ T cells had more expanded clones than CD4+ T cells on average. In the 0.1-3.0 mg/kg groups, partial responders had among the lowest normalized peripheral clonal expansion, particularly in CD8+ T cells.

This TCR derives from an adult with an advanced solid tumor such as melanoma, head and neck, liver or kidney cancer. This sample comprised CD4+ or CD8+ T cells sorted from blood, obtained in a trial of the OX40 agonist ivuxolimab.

The nucleotide sequence reads TGTGCCAGCAGCTCCCGAAGAGGAGGGCTCTATGGCTACACCTTC. Its protein product is CASSSRRGGLYGYTF. The chain is assembled from TRBV9 and TRBJ1-2; no D segment can be confidently identified. CDR1 and CDR2 are read off the germline V gene as SGDLS and YYNGEE. Between the V and J ends, shortened by 4 bases and 4 bases respectively, the junction contains 17 bases. Measured from the cysteine to the phenylalanine, the CDR3 is 15 residues long. The retained sequence is limited to the CDR3, 45 bases, with the frame set at the first base.